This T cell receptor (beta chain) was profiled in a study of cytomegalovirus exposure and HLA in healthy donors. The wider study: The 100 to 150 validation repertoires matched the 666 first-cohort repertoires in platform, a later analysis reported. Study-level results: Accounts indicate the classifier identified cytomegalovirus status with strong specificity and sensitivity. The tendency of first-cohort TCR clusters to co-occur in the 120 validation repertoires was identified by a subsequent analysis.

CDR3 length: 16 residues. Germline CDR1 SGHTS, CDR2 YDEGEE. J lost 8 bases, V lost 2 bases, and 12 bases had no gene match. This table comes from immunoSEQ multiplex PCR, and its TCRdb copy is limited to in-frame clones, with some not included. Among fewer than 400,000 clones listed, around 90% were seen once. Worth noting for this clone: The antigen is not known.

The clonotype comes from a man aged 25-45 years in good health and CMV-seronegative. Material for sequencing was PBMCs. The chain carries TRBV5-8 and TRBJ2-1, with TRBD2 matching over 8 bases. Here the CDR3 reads CASSLARRGVTYEQFF. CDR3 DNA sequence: TGTGCCAGCAGCTTAGCTCGGCGGGGGGTAACATATGAGCAGTTCTTC.